Included here is one TCR beta chain sequence, with context. Its antigen is still unknown. The data were taken from a study of cytotoxic CD8 clonotypes in ibrutinib-treated CLL. For the study at large: Among responders, some 25 were partial and 2 complete; after median roughly 70 months, about 15 stayed remitted and approximately 12 progressed. The authors obtained response samples at a median of about 11 months of treatment, range 6 to 36. Study-level results: There were differences in sampling times between sustained-remission and progressing patients.

Germline trimming cut 5 bases from V and 0 bases from J; bases unmatched to any gene: 7. The CDR3 sequence is 15 residues long. The germline V gene has CDR1 SGHTA and CDR2 FQGNSA. Assay: immunoSEQ multiplex PCR; the TCRdb copy retains only in-frame clones and omits some. In the table there are more than 200,000 clones, 70% of which are singletons. The TCR sequence derives from a human donor with chronic lymphocytic leukemia. The sample consisted of PBMCs, taken after 24 months of ibrutinib treatment. V is TRBV7-2 and J is TRBJ2-7; 7 nucleotides align to TRBD2. This CDR3 is CASSRTPSGSYEQYF. In DNA, the CDR3 is TGTGCCAGCAGCCGAACCCCTAGCGGCTCCTACGAGCAGTACTTC.